This T cell receptor (beta chain) was captured by sequencing in a study of blood T cell repertoires in COVID-19. Per the original methods: Estimation of nucleated cell counts was performed using reference gene primer amplification. Using immunoSEQ multiplex PCR, the repertoire was profiled, and TCRdb retains in-frame clones only, with some absent. The D gene and trimming were derived from the DNA, and the V and J assignments and clone size from that table. There are approximately 82,000 clones in the sample; almost 85% occur only once, and around 7.3% lies in the top ten. This clonotype was sampled from a man aged 50 or older with active or convalescent COVID-19. Sequencing input: peripheral blood.

CDR3 sequence reads: CASSWPGGTGTVGYTF. The CDR3 DNA reads TGTGCCAGCAGTTGGCCAGGGGGGACAGGGACGGTTGGCTACACCTTC. V usage is TRBV28 and J usage is TRBJ1-2, with 9 bases fitting TRBD1. The CDR3 contains 16 residues. Germline-derived CDR1 and CDR2 are MDHEN and SYDVKM. V trimming: 4 bases; J trimming: 7 bases; junction bases outside the gene matches: 13.